These 7 T cell receptor beta chains were sequenced from one sample in a study of shared clonotypes between healthy human individuals. Method: immunoSEQ multiplex PCR; TCRdb's copy keeps in-frame clones and lacks some. The data contain 2 million to 3 million clones, 93% of them singletons. The sequenced sample consisted of naive CD4+ T cells from PBMCs. Subset: CD45RA+ positively selected. Source of these receptors: a man in his late teens or twenties in good health. Some clones in this sample may be carry-over from other donors' samples.

V usage is TRBV7-9 and J usage is TRBJ1-1, with 7 bases fitting TRBD1. With 5 bases clipped from V and 1 base from J, the junction kept 1 base outside the gene matches. The length of the CDR3 is 13 residues. The germline V gene encodes CDR1 SEHNR and CDR2 FQNEAQ (reference sequence). The CDR3 region has the DNA TGTGCCAGCAGCGGACAGGAGAACACTGAAGCTTTCTTT. This translates into CASSGQENTEAFF.

This rearrangement joins TRBV25-1 to TRBJ2-5; 8 positions agree with TRBD2. J lost 9 bases, V lost 3 bases, and 3 bases had no gene match. In germline, CDR1 is MGHDK, CDR2 SYGVNS. The CDR3 spans 12 residues. DNA for the CDR3: TGTGCCAGCAGTGACCCCGGGGGGGCCCAGTACTTC. This gives the protein CASSDPGGAQYF.

About this clone itself: The junction and the germline gene differ at one end; a read error may be behind it. The chain has TRBV2 and TRBJ2-2; D may be TRBD1 (5 bases). Germline-derived CDR1 and CDR2 are SNHLY and FYNNEI. This CDR3 has 16 residues. The CDR3 bases are TGTGCCAGCAGGGAAGGGGTGTTAGCATCAGCCGGGGAGCTGTTTTTT. This sequence encodes CASREGVLASAGELFF. The whole variable domain, remainder taken from reference TRBV2 and TRBJ2-2, is EPEVTQTPSHQVTQMGQEVILRCVPISNHLYFYWYRQILGQKVEFLVSFYNNEISEKSEIFDDQFSVERPDGSNFTLKIRSTKLEDSAMYFCASREGVLASAGELFFGEGSRLTVL.

The gene calls are TRBV9 and TRBJ1-3; D may be TRBD1 (6 bases). V lost 1 base, J lost 4 bases, and 15 bases lay in between. Germline V gene lookup returns CDR1 SGDLS and CDR2 YYNGEE. The CDR3 has 16 residues. The CDR3 reads CASSVRSGADGNTIYF. The DNA for the CDR3 is TGTGCCAGCAGCGTAAGGTCGGGGGCGGACGGAAACACCATATATTTT.

On this clone itself: The sample carries other DNA sequences with the same CDR3. The CDR3 nucleotides read TGTGCCAGCAGTCCTGGAGGCGGGCTCTACGAGCAGTACTTC. The encoded protein is CASSPGGGLYEQYF. V is TRBV28 and J is TRBJ2-7; a weak D match, TRBD2 (5 bases). V was trimmed by 5 bases and J by 3 bases, leaving 14 bases between them. The germline V gene has CDR1 MDHEN and CDR2 SYDVKM. The CDR3 has 14 residues.

CDR3 in DNA: TGCGCCAGCAGCCAAGATAGTCCGGCAAACGGGGATGAGCAGTTCTTC. Protein sequence: CASSQDSPANGDEQFF. V is TRBV4-1 and J is TRBJ2-1, with D perhaps matching TRBD2 (5 bases). Germline V gene sequence: CDR1 MGHRA, CDR2 YSYEKL. V dropped 0 bases and J dropped 8 bases, with 17 bases sitting between them. This CDR3 has 16 amino acids.

The gene calls are TRBV27 and TRBJ2-7, with 7 bases identical to TRBD1. Trimming removed 5 bases from V and 0 bases from J; junction bases left unmatched: 4. The germline gives CDR1 MNHEY, CDR2 SMNVEV (reference sequence). The CDR3 length is 14 residues. CDR3 residues: CASSKDRSSYEQYF. CDR3 sequence (DNA): TGTGCCAGCAGTAAGGACAGGAGCTCCTACGAGCAGTACTTC.